The 18 T cell receptor beta chains presented below share a single source sample, sequenced in a study of cytomegalovirus exposure and HLA in healthy donors (TCRdb year 2017). Libraries were built with the immunoSEQ multiplex PCR assay. For the multiplex PCR, a mixture combining 60 forward primers for TCR Vbeta segments and 13 reverse primers for TCR Jbeta segments was used. Not all clones reach the TCRdb copy of this immuneACCESS table, which keeps in-frame sequences only. Checked studies attribute under half of the gap to unresolved V genes and leave the rest unexplained. The table for this sample lists around 300,000 clones; 72% of them were counted only once. The biggest ten clones account for under 3% of the sample. The specimen was PBMCs. The source is a female donor in good health and CMV-seronegative.

The chain recombines TRBV5-1 with TRBJ2-1; 7 bases are shared with TRBD1. The V gene end was trimmed by 0 bases and the J gene end by 6 bases; junction bases not matched to a gene: 3. The CDR3 contains 14 residues. Per germline, CDR1 SGHRS and CDR2 YFSETQ. CDR3 nucleotides: TGCGCCAGCAGCTTGGGACAGGGTTCCAATGAGCAGTTCTTC. This codes for CASSLGQGSNEQFF.

The chain has TRBV28 and TRBJ1-2; tentatively, D is TRBD1 (6 bases). Germline CDR1 and CDR2: MDHEN and SYDVKM. There are 15 residues in the CDR3. The V and J ends lost 4 bases and 0 bases respectively, with 12 bases between them. The CDR3 nucleotides read TGTGCCAGCAGTTCTGTAGGGGGAGCTAACTATGGCTACACCTTC. This encodes CASSSVGGANYGYTF.

The chain carries TRBV7-8 and TRBJ2-7; the D gene is possibly TRBD2 (7 bases). The V end lost 4 bases, the J end lost 4 bases, and 20 bases lay between the germline ends. Per the germline V gene, CDR1 is SGHVS and CDR2 is FQNEAQ. The CDR3 totals 16 residues. The CDR3 DNA reads as TGTGCCAGCAGCTCCCGTTGGGGGGGCCACTCATACGAGCAGTACTTC. It codes for CASSSRWGGHSYEQYF.

J is TRBJ1-2 and V is TRBV5-1; tentative D call: TRBD1 (5 bases). The CDR3 totals 13 residues. V was shortened by 4 bases and J by 6 bases, with 13 bases between the two germline ends. The germline gives CDR1 SGHRS, CDR2 YFSETQ. CDR3: CASSQDNFDGYTF. DNA of the CDR3: TGCGCCAGCAGCCAGGACAATTTCGATGGCTACACCTTC.

V and J are TRBV10-3 and TRBJ1-4; 7 positions agree with TRBD1. V lost 4 bases and J lost 8; bases outside the gene matches: 4. The CDR3 sequence is 13 residues long. Germline assignment: CDR1 ENHRY and CDR2 SYGVKD. The CDR3 nucleotides read TGTGCCATCAGTGGACAGGGCGGAGAAAAACTGTTTTTT. Translating it yields CAISGQGGEKLFF.

This chain uses TRBV7-9 with TRBJ2-1; 9 positions match TRBD2. Germline loops: CDR1 SEHNR, CDR2 FQNEAQ (reference sequence). The CDR3 consists of 16 residues. V lost 0 bases and J lost 5; bases outside the gene matches: 5. The CDR3 nucleotides are TGTGCCAGCAGCTTAGCGAGGCGGGAGGGGGACAATGAGCAGTTCTTC. It codes for CASSLARREGDNEQFF.

The rearrangement joins TRBV14 to TRBJ1-2, with D tentatively TRBD1 (6 bases). The V gene's germline CDR1 is SGHDN and CDR2 FVKESK. V lost 3 bases and J lost 4, with 21 bases in between. The CDR3 has 17 amino acids. For the CDR3, the DNA is TGTGCCAGCAGCCATCGTCGACAGGCTAGAACCCTCTATGGCTACACCTTC. It codes for CASSHRRQARTLYGYTF.

V is TRBV18 and J is TRBJ2-2, with a tentative D call TRBD1 (6 bases). The CDR3 sequence is 17 residues long. Germline CDR1 is KGHSH and CDR2 is LQKENI. Trimming stripped 5 bases from V and 5 bases from J, with 21 bases between. DNA of the CDR3: TGTGCCAGCTCAGGGGCACAGGGATCTCACCAAACCGGGGAGCTGTTTTTT. It is translated as CASSGAQGSHQTGELFF.

The chain combines TRBV5-1 with TRBJ2-7; possible D gene TRBD1, 5 bases. The CDR3 extends over 14 amino acids. Trimming stripped 0 bases from V and 3 bases from J, with 10 bases between. CDR1 is SGHRS and CDR2 is YFSETQ in the germline V gene. For the CDR3, the DNA is TGCGCCAGCAGCTTGGGGGGCCTCTTCTACGAGCAGTACTTC. Amino acid sequence: CASSLGGLFYEQYF.

This clone appeared a few times. The gene calls are TRBV28 and TRBJ2-2, with TRBD1 identical over 9 bases. The trim removed 3 bases at V and 3 bases at J, leaving 11 bases unmatched. CDR1 and CDR2 (germline): MDHEN, SYDVKM. This CDR3 contains 18 residues. CDR3 sequence reads: CASSLPTTGGADTGELFF. As DNA, the CDR3 is TGTGCCAGCAGTTTGCCCACTACAGGGGGCGCGGACACCGGGGAGCTGTTTTTT.

CDR3 protein: CASNTLPRLNTGELFF. As DNA, the CDR3 is TGTGCCAGCAACACCTTACCGCGGTTAAACACCGGGGAGCTGTTTTTT. The rearrangement uses TRBV27 and TRBJ2-2; D call uncertain. V dropped 7 bases and J dropped 2 bases, with 17 bases sitting between them. The germline V gene has CDR1 MNHEY and CDR2 SMNVEV (reference sequence). This CDR3 is built from 16 residues.

This clone was seen more than once but under ten times. The rearrangement joins TRBV11-3 to TRBJ2-7, with a weak D call TRBD2 (6 bases). The V and J ends lost 0 bases and 7 bases respectively, with 10 bases between them. Per the germline V gene, CDR1 is SGHNT and CDR2 is YENEEA. The CDR3 is made up of 13 amino acids. The CDR3 sequence is CASSLDLGGEQYF. The CDR3 coding sequence is TGTGCCAGCAGCTTAGATCTGGGGGGTGAGCAGTACTTC.

The chain recombines TRBV7-9 with TRBJ1-1; no clear D gene. This CDR3 region has 12 residues. Trimming removed 2 bases from V and 8 bases from J, with 9 bases in between. Germline CDR1 is SEHNR and CDR2 is FQNEAQ (reference sequence). The CDR3 protein is CASSLSIAEAFF. Here the CDR3 DNA reads TGTGCCAGCAGCTTATCTATAGCCGAAGCTTTCTTT.

This chain links TRBV18 with TRBJ1-1, with D hard to call. Germline-derived CDR1 and CDR2 are KGHSH and LQKENI. Trimming took off 4 bases at V and 2 bases at J, with 14 bases between the two ends. The CDR3 runs to 15 residues. CDR3 in DNA: TGTGCCAGCTCACTGGGTCGGGCGGGAAACACTGAAGCTTTCTTT. Translating it yields CASSLGRAGNTEAFF.

J is TRBJ2-7 and V is TRBV19, with 10 positions matching TRBD1. The CDR3 contains 14 residues. The germline gives CDR1 LNHDA, CDR2 SQIVND (reference sequence). Germline trimming cut 5 bases from V and 1 base from J; bases unmatched to any gene: 2. CDR3 loop: CASSQGQGSYEQYF. In DNA form, the CDR3 reads TGTGCCAGTAGTCAGGGACAGGGGTCCTACGAGCAGTACTTC.

V gene TRBV6-1 combines with J gene TRBJ2-7; perhaps TRBD2 as D (5 bases). The CDR3 covers 15 residues. The germline gives CDR1 MNHNS, CDR2 SASEGT. Trimming left V 8 bases short and J 4 bases short, with 21 bases between. The chain's CDR3 is CASSTNPGLAYEQYF. In DNA form, the CDR3 reads TGTGCCAGCTCTACAAACCCTGGACTCGCTTACGAGCAGTACTTC.

The CDR3 protein is CASSMGQYSNQPQHF. CDR3 nucleotides: TGTGCCAGTAGTATGGGGCAGTATAGCAATCAGCCCCAGCATTTT. J is TRBJ1-5 and V is TRBV19; D is possibly TRBD1 (5 bases). Deletions cut 3 bases from V and 0 bases from J, with 9 bases between. Germline assignment: CDR1 LNHDA and CDR2 SQIVND (reference sequence). This CDR3 has 15 amino acids.

The rearrangement links TRBV18 to TRBJ2-1, with 9 bases matching TRBD2. Germline assignment: CDR1 KGHSH and CDR2 LQKENI. The V gene end was trimmed by 5 bases and the J gene end by 0 bases; junction bases not matched to a gene: 5. The CDR3 runs 16 residues. The CDR3 coding sequence is TGTGCCAGCTCAACTCGTAGCGGGAGCTCCTACAATGAGCAGTTCTTC. Translating it yields CASSTRSGSSYNEQFF.